A single sample gave rise to the 5 T cell receptor beta chains below, sequenced in a study of shared clonotypes between healthy human individuals. Here immunoSEQ multiplex PCR was the method, and the copy in TCRdb shows in-frame clones only, minus some. The repertoire includes over a million clones, roughly 96% of them detected once, and over 1% sits in the top ten. Sample: naive CD4+ T cells sorted from blood. As for subset: CD45RA+ positively selected. These receptors came from a man aged 25-45 years in good health.

The V and J genes are TRBV6-5 and TRBJ2-5; 8 nucleotides align to TRBD1. V lost 2 bases, J lost 1 base, and 6 bases stayed unmatched. Looked up from germline, CDR1 is MNHEY and CDR2 is SVGAGI. The CDR3 totals 16 residues. CDR3 loop: CASSYAQTGVQETQYF. CDR3 DNA sequence: TGTGCCAGCAGTTACGCACAGACAGGGGTCCAAGAGACCCAGTACTTC.

A remark on this clone: This sample includes further DNA sequences coding for the same CDR3. The chain has TRBV30 and TRBJ1-5, with no clear D. The CDR3 sequence is 13 residues long. CDR1 is GTSNPN, CDR2 SVGIG, per germline (reference sequence). V was clipped by 0 bases and J by 1 base, with 4 bases between them. The CDR3 DNA reads as TGTGCCTGGAGTGTTGGCAGCAATCAGCCCCAGCATTTT. This encodes CAWSVGSNQPQHF.

The gene calls are TRBV18 and TRBJ2-2, with D perhaps TRBD1 (5 bases). V dropped 1 base and J dropped 5 bases, with 17 bases sitting between them. CDR1 is KGHSH and CDR2 is LQKENI in the germline V gene. The CDR3 has 17 residues. The CDR3 region has the DNA TGTGCCAGCTCACCACGAATAACAGGAAGGTTGACCGGGGAGCTGTTTTTT. Protein product: CASSPRITGRLTGELFF.

The CDR3 sequence: CASRGNEGRYGYTF. CDR3 sequence (DNA): TGCGCCAGCAGAGGAAATGAGGGTCGGTATGGCTACACCTTC. The chain couples TRBV10-1 to TRBJ1-2; no firm D call. CDR3 length: 14 residues. Germline V gene sequence: CDR1 WNHNN, CDR2 SYGVQD (reference sequence). The V gene lost 6 bases and the J gene lost 5 bases, with 16 bases spanning the gap.

The V and J genes are TRBV30 and TRBJ1-1, with 12 nucleotides matching TRBD1. Trimming at V came to 0 bases and at J to 3 bases, leaving 20 bases not matched to a gene. This CDR3 is built from 21 residues. The germline V gene has CDR1 GTSNPN and CDR2 SVGIG (reference sequence). CDR3 coding DNA: TGTGCCTGGAGTGTACGTTTGGGGACAGGGGGCGACCCTAATTCCTACACTGAAGCTTTCTTT. Encoded protein: CAWSVRLGTGGDPNSYTEAFF.